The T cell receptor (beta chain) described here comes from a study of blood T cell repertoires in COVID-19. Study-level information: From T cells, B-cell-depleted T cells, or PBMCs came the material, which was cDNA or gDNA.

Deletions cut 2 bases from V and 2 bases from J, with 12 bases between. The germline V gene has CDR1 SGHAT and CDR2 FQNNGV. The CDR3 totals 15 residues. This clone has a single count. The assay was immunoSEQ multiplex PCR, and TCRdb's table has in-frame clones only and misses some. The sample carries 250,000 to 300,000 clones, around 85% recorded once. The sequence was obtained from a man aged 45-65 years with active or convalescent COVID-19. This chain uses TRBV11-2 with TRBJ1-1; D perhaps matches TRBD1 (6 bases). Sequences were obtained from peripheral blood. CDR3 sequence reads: CASSLPGQPNTEAFF. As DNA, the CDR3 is TGTGCCAGCAGCTTACCCGGACAGCCTAACACTGAAGCTTTCTTT.